The sequence of this T cell receptor beta chain was determined in a study of T cell changes during pregnancy in multiple sclerosis. Assay used: immunoSEQ multiplex PCR; TCRdb lists only in-frame clones, some missing. The table has 56,000 or so clones, 80% to 90% seen once. The ends were cut back, 2 bases at V and 5 bases at J, with 9 bases in the middle. Looked up from germline, CDR1 is SGHAT and CDR2 is FQNNGV. The CDR3 is 14 residues long. This sequence originates from a female donor with multiple sclerosis, enrolled in a pregnancy study. The gene calls are TRBV11-2 and TRBJ1-4, with D perhaps TRBD1 (6 bases). Sequenced material: CD4+ T cells from peripheral blood mononuclear cells, taken in the third trimester of pregnancy. The CDR3 region has the DNA TGTGCCAGCAGCTTAAGTAGGGGGAATGAAAAACTGTTTTTT. This encodes CASSLSRGNEKLFF.